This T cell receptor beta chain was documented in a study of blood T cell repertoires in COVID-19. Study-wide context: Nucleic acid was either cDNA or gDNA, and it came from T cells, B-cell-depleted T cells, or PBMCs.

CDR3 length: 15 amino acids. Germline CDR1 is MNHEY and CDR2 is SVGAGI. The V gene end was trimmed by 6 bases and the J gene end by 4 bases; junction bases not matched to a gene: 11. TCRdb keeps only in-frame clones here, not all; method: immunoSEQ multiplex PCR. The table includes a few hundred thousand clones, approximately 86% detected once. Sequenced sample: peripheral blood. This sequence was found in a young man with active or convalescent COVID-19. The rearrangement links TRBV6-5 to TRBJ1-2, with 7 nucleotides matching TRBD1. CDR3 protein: CASSYGVEGAYGYTF. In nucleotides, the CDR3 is TGTGCCAGCAGCTACGGCGTGGAGGGGGCCTATGGCTACACCTTC.